Listed below are T cell receptor beta chains from one sample, sequenced in a study of blood T cell repertoires in COVID-19. Generated by immunoSEQ multiplex PCR, the TCRdb table keeps only in-frame clones and is missing some. The data hold around 250,000 clones, with 65% to 85% observed a single time. The sequencing input was peripheral blood. These receptor sequences come from a man older than 75 with acute or convalescent COVID-19. CDR3s include the opening cysteine and the closing phenylalanine or tryptophan. The order of the fields is D gene, V gene, clone size, J gene, CDR3 protein, CDR3 DNA. A D gene is named only where the DNA matches it firmly. Where a row states a size, it is once, few, many or the class of an expanded clone; other rows omit it.

D: TRBD1
V: TRBV5-1
size: -
J: TRBJ2-7
CDR3: CASSRTGPSVYEQYF
DNA: TGCGCCAGCAGCCGGACAGGGCCTTCCGTCTACGAGCAGTACTTC

D: -
V: TRBV6-8
size: -
J: TRBJ2-5
CDR3: CASSYGAGTTPGETQYF
DNA: TGTGCCAGCAGTTACGGGGCAGGGACAACCCCGGGAGAGACCCAGTACTTC

D: -
V: TRBV5-4
size: -
J: TRBJ1-2
CDR3: CASSLAGQGGGYTF
DNA: TGTGCCAGCAGCCTAGCGGGGCAGGGTGGCGGCTACACCTTC

D: TRBD2
V: TRBV4-2
size: -
J: TRBJ2-1
CDR3: CASSQHPTSGNQAYNEQFF
DNA: TGTGCCAGCAGCCAGCACCCGACTAGCGGGAATCAGGCCTACAATGAGCAGTTCTTC

D: TRBD2
V: TRBV19
size: -
J: TRBJ2-1
CDR3: CASSIEEPGLLFRDEQFF
DNA: TGTGCCAGTAGTATAGAAGAACCGGGACTATTATTCCGTGATGAGCAGTTCTTC

D: TRBD2
V: TRBV18
size: -
J: TRBJ2-7
CDR3: CASSPTSGRGSYF
DNA: TGTGCCAGCTCACCTACTAGCGGGAGAGGATCGTACTTC

D: TRBD1
V: TRBV28
size: -
J: TRBJ2-7
CDR3: CASRPGTGSNEQYF
DNA: TGTGCCAGCAGACCCGGGACAGGGAGTAACGAGCAGTACTTC

D: -
V: TRBV5-1
size: -
J: TRBJ2-3
CDR3: CASSLGSGADTQYF
DNA: TGCGCCAGCAGCTTGGGATCAGGGGCGGATACGCAGTATTTT

D: -
V: TRBV6-5
size: few
J: TRBJ1-2
CDR3: CASKGVLFYGYTF
DNA: TGTGCCAGCAAAGGAGTTTTATTCTATGGCTACACCTTC

D: TRBD2
V: TRBV30
size: -
J: TRBJ2-1
CDR3: CAWTLRGTSGEQFF
DNA: TGTGCCTGGACCCTTAGGGGGACTAGCGGGGAGCAGTTCTTC

D: TRBD2
V: TRBV5-1
size: -
J: TRBJ2-7
CDR3: CASSSGGAVQYF
DNA: TGCGCCAGCAGCTCGGGGGGAGCGGTGCAGTACTTC

D: -
V: TRBV12-3/TRBV12-4
size: -
J: TRBJ2-1
CDR3: CASSQGTYNEQFF
DNA: TGTGCCAGCAGTCAGGGAACTTACAATGAGCAGTTCTTC

D: TRBD2
V: TRBV6-5
size: few
J: TRBJ2-2
CDR3: CASSSERGWDAGELFF
DNA: TGTGCCAGCAGTTCTGAGCGGGGGTGGGACGCCGGGGAGCTGTTTTTT

D: TRBD1
V: TRBV9
size: -
J: TRBJ1-6
CDR3: CASSVRGTGDSPLHF
DNA: TGTGCCAGCAGCGTTCGGGGGACAGGAGATTCACCCCTCCACTTT

D: -
V: TRBV30
size: -
J: TRBJ2-1
CDR3: CARRSTGYNEQFF
DNA: TGTGCCCGACGATCGACAGGATACAATGAGCAGTTCTTC

D: TRBD1
V: TRBV5-6
size: -
J: TRBJ2-4
CDR3: CASSLRGQVVNIQYF
DNA: TGTGCCAGCAGCCTCCGGGGACAGGTGGTAAACATTCAGTACTTC

D: TRBD2
V: TRBV11-2
size: -
J: TRBJ2-3
CDR3: CASSQGTSGGVTDTQYF
DNA: TGTGCCAGCAGCCAAGGGACTAGCGGGGGGGTCACAGATACGCAGTATTTT

D: TRBD2
V: TRBV18
size: -
J: TRBJ2-5
CDR3: CASSPSGSRGETQYF
DNA: TGTGCCAGCTCACCTAGCGGGAGTCGGGGAGAGACCCAGTACTTC

D: TRBD1
V: TRBV5-1
size: -
J: TRBJ2-6
CDR3: CASSLGFQGAHYAWANVLTF
DNA: TGCGCCAGCAGCTTGGGTTTTCAGGGGGCACATTACGCCTGGGCCAACGTCCTGACTTTC

D: TRBD1
V: TRBV19
size: -
J: TRBJ1-2
CDR3: CASSGTESNYGYTF
DNA: TGTGCCAGTAGCGGGACAGAGAGTAACTATGGCTACACCTTC

D: -
V: TRBV5-1
size: -
J: TRBJ1-2
CDR3: CASSSGDGYTF
DNA: TGCGCCAGCAGCTCAGGGGATGGCTACACCTTC

D: -
V: TRBV28
size: -
J: TRBJ2-1
CDR3: CASKLRDISYNEQFF
DNA: TGTGCCAGCAAACTCCGGGACATCTCCTACAATGAGCAGTTCTTC

D: TRBD1
V: TRBV18
size: -
J: TRBJ2-2
CDR3: CASSLEQGAAGELFF
DNA: TGTGCCAGCTCACTGGAACAGGGGGCGGCCGGGGAGCTGTTTTTT

D: TRBD2
V: TRBV7-3
size: -
J: TRBJ2-3
CDR3: CASSLLAGGQDTQYF
DNA: TGTGCCAGCAGCTTACTAGCGGGAGGACAAGATACGCAGTATTTT

D: -
V: TRBV19
size: few
J: TRBJ2-3
CDR3: CASSIGGFLTDTQYF
DNA: TGTGCCAGTAGTATTGGCGGCTTCCTCACAGATACGCAGTATTTT

D: TRBD2
V: TRBV7-2
size: -
J: TRBJ2-1
CDR3: CASSLGRASGHNEQFF
DNA: TGTGCCAGCAGCTTAGGGAGGGCTAGCGGACACAATGAGCAGTTCTTC

D: TRBD2
V: TRBV27
size: once
J: TRBJ2-5
CDR3: CASSSSGSGYQETQYF
DNA: TGTGCCAGCAGTTCGAGCGGGAGCGGGTACCAAGAGACCCAGTACTTC

D: TRBD2
V: TRBV6-5
size: -
J: TRBJ2-7
CDR3: CASNEGGLDYEQYF
DNA: TGTGCCAGCAACGAGGGGGGACTAGACTACGAGCAGTACTTC

D: -
V: TRBV12-3/TRBV12-4
size: -
J: TRBJ1-6
CDR3: CASSFLYSPLHF
DNA: TGTGCCAGCAGTTTTCTGTATTCACCCCTCCACTTT

D: -
V: TRBV6-1
size: -
J: TRBJ2-6
CDR3: CASSELQTSSGANVLTF
DNA: TGTGCCAGCAGTGAACTACAGACCAGCTCTGGGGCCAACGTCCTGACTTTC

D: -
V: TRBV5-1
size: -
J: TRBJ2-5
CDR3: CASSFSNQETQYF
DNA: TGCGCCAGCAGCTTTTCCAACCAAGAGACCCAGTACTTC

D: TRBD1
V: TRBV9
size: -
J: TRBJ1-6
CDR3: CASSVEPTGEYSPLHF
DNA: TGTGCCAGCAGCGTAGAACCGACAGGGGAATATTCACCCCTCCACTTT

D: TRBD1
V: TRBV19
size: -
J: TRBJ2-5
CDR3: CASSTDRGETQYF
DNA: TGTGCCAGTAGTACTGACAGGGGGGAGACCCAGTACTTC

D: -
V: TRBV28
size: once
J: TRBJ1-2
CDR3: CASSFLGQDYGYTF
DNA: TGTGCCAGCAGTTTTTTGGGGCAGGACTACGGCTACACCTTC

D: TRBD1
V: TRBV5-8
size: -
J: TRBJ2-7
CDR3: CASSSSEGQGIGQYF
DNA: TGTGCCAGCAGCTCCTCAGAGGGACAGGGTATCGGGCAGTACTTC

D: -
V: TRBV28
size: -
J: TRBJ1-3
CDR3: CASSRTGLLSGNTIYF
DNA: TGTGCCAGCAGTCGTACAGGACTACTCTCTGGAAACACCATATATTTT

D: -
V: TRBV21-1
size: -
J: TRBJ2-1
CDR3: CASSKGIGRQGLGDEQFF
DNA: TGTGCCAGCAGCAAAGGTATAGGGCGACAGGGTTTGGGGGATGAGCAGTTCTTC

D: TRBD2
V: TRBV18
size: once
J: TRBJ2-5
CDR3: CASSPTGTSGRGETQYF
DNA: TGTGCCAGCTCACCCACCGGGACTAGCGGGAGGGGTGAGACCCAGTACTTC

D: -
V: TRBV11-1
size: few
J: TRBJ1-1
CDR3: CASSLRFLREGTEAFF
DNA: TGTGCCAGCAGCTTAAGATTCCTCAGGGAGGGGACTGAAGCTTTCTTT

D: -
V: TRBV9
size: -
J: TRBJ2-3
CDR3: CARPRSKNSTDTQYF
DNA: TGTGCCAGGCCGAGGTCCAAGAATAGCACAGATACGCAGTATTTT

D: -
V: TRBV2
size: -
J: TRBJ2-5
CDR3: CASSEGNTFGAQETQYF
DNA: TGTGCCAGCAGTGAAGGGAATACCTTCGGAGCGCAAGAGACCCAGTACTTC

D: -
V: TRBV6-5
size: -
J: TRBJ2-1
CDR3: CATLRRGLNNEQFF
DNA: TGTGCCACCCTGAGGCGAGGACTAAACAATGAGCAGTTCTTC

D: TRBD1
V: TRBV29-1
size: -
J: TRBJ2-4
CDR3: CSVAQRTGSLSKNIQYF
DNA: TGCAGCGTTGCTCAGAGGACAGGGTCTTTGAGCAAAAACATTCAGTACTTC

D: TRBD2
V: TRBV7-9
size: once
J: TRBJ2-1
CDR3: CASSSGLAGETEQFF
DNA: TGTGCCAGCAGCTCGGGACTAGCGGGAGAGACTGAGCAGTTCTTC

D: TRBD2
V: TRBV28
size: -
J: TRBJ2-4
CDR3: CASSLPTGTIRAHIQYF
DNA: TGTGCCAGCAGTTTACCCACCGGGACTATCAGGGCACACATTCAGTACTTC

D: -
V: TRBV28
size: -
J: TRBJ1-6
CDR3: CASSLTPGPSPLHF
DNA: TGTGCCAGCAGTTTAACCCCAGGGCCCTCACCCCTCCACTTT

D: -
V: TRBV5-5
size: -
J: TRBJ2-3
CDR3: CASSPTAVGLSTDTQYF
DNA: TGTGCCAGCAGCCCCACAGCAGTCGGACTTAGCACAGATACGCAGTATTTT

D: -
V: TRBV29-1
size: once
J: TRBJ1-2
CDR3: CSVGSRTEGYTF
DNA: TGCAGCGTTGGTTCAAGGACAGAAGGCTACACCTTC

D: TRBD1
V: TRBV18
size: -
J: TRBJ1-1
CDR3: CASSPGTGNTEAFF
DNA: TGTGCCAGCTCACCAGGGACAGGGAACACTGAAGCTTTCTTT

D: TRBD1
V: TRBV18
size: few
J: TRBJ1-6
CDR3: CASSPRTGDSPLHF
DNA: TGTGCCAGCTCACCACGGACAGGGGATTCACCCCTCCACTTT

D: -
V: TRBV6-1
size: -
J: TRBJ2-2
CDR3: CASSEVRGELFF
DNA: TGTGCCAGCAGTGAAGTGAGGGGGGAGCTGTTTTTT

D: -
V: TRBV18
size: -
J: TRBJ1-2
CDR3: CASSPSRDAGYTF
DNA: TGTGCCAGCTCACCATCCCGGGATGCTGGCTACACCTTC

D: -
V: TRBV6-4
size: -
J: TRBJ1-6
CDR3: CASSVTGFNSPLHF
DNA: TGTGCCAGCAGTGTTACAGGGTTCAATTCACCCCTCCACTTT

D: -
V: TRBV5-8
size: -
J: TRBJ2-5
CDR3: CASRQVKETQYF
DNA: TGTGCCAGCAGACAGGTTAAAGAGACCCAGTACTTC

D: TRBD2
V: TRBV19
size: -
J: TRBJ2-1
CDR3: CASSVWTSGRGHYNEQFF
DNA: TGTGCCAGTTCGGTATGGACTAGCGGGAGAGGCCACTACAATGAGCAGTTCTTC

D: -
V: TRBV6-6
size: -
J: TRBJ1-2
CDR3: CASNPGGDNYGYTF
DNA: TGTGCCAGCAATCCGGGGGGCGATAACTATGGCTACACCTTC

D: -
V: TRBV5-5
size: -
J: TRBJ2-7
CDR3: CASSLWPGQPYEQYF
DNA: TGTGCCAGCAGCTTGTGGCCAGGTCAACCCTACGAGCAGTACTTC

D: -
V: TRBV3-1/TRBV3-2
size: few
J: TRBJ1-1
CDR3: CASSLSRGTEAFF
DNA: TGTGCCAGCAGCCTATCCAGGGGCACTGAAGCTTTCTTT